This T cell receptor (beta chain) appears in the sequencing data of a study of T cells expressing NK-cell markers. Study information: Of eight sequenced donors, seven were HCMV-seropositive and one HCMV-seronegative. Findings and caveats of the study: The leading position in the CD3+CD56-NKG2C+ fraction of several donors also went to these clonotypes. Six or seven donors had dominant NKG2C+ clonotypes that comprised about 1.0-8% of their CD8+ T cells.

For each CDR3 protein, TCRdb gives one entry from its re-call of the 5' RACE reads, without DNA. The sample holds about 550,000 distinct CDR3 sequences. Notes on this clonotype: Its antigen is unidentified.

CDR3 length: 14 residues. The TCR comes from a man between 18 and 29 years old in good health. The chain combines TRBV12-3 or TRBV12-4 with TRBJ2-1. Source material: blood T cells: a sorted CD56 or NKG2C T cell subset, CD4+ or CD8+ T cells, or bulk PBMC T cells (not recorded which). The CDR3 sequence is CASSSHNTYNEQFF.